The clone carrying this TCR beta chain was observed once. This record comes from a study of blood T cell repertoires in COVID-19. About the study: Material from acute and convalescent COVID-19 was sourced from the United States, Italy and Spain. T cells, B-cell-depleted T cells, or PBMCs supplied cDNA or gDNA.

As processed by the authors: Using reference gene primer amplification, nucleated cell counts were estimated. Repertoires were generated with immunoSEQ multiplex PCR, while TCRdb's copy carries only in-frame clones and drops some. V and J calls and clone size follow that table, whereas D and trimming were derived from the DNA. The sample lists around 230,000 clones; approximately 78% were seen once. The CDR3 loop spans 16 amino acids. From germline, CDR1 is MDHEN and CDR2 SYDVKM. V lost 8 bases, J lost 6 bases, and 16 bases stayed unmatched. This TCR was recovered from an older woman with active or convalescent COVID-19. The V call is TRBV28, the J call TRBJ2-3, with TRBD1 matching over 8 bases. Sequencing used peripheral blood. CDR3 sequence reads: CASSRGNPGGPDTQYF. In DNA, the CDR3 is TGTGCCAGCTCCCGGGGAAACCCAGGGGGCCCTGATACGCAGTATTTT.